The 9 T cell receptor beta chains presented below share a single source sample, sequenced in a study of early T cells in non-severe SARS-CoV-2 infection. TCRdb redid the calling of the 5' RACE reads with MiXCR, one entry per CDR3 protein. The table shows roughly 40,000 distinct CDR3 sequences, with roughly an eighth occurring only once. The sample comprised whole blood. The receptors were gathered from an adult who was a healthcare worker with PCR-confirmed SARS-CoV-2 infection or an uninfected control (not recorded which).

This clonotype was recorded many times. The chain employs TRBV7-2 and TRBJ2-3, with 7 nucleotides matching TRBD2. CDR3 length: 14 amino acids. The germline CDR1 and CDR2 sequences are SGHTA and FQGNSA. The trim removed 4 bases at V and 2 bases at J, leaving 3 bases unmatched. CDR3 protein: CASSSGLVTDTQYF. CDR3 nucleotides: TGTGCCAGCAGCTCCGGACTAGTCACAGATACGCAGTATTTT.

The genes are TRBV20-1 and TRBJ2-7; no firm D call. V was pared by 3 bases and J by 7 bases, with 7 bases between. CDR3 size: 10 residues. Germline CDR1 DFQATT, CDR2 SNEGSKA (reference sequence). The CDR3 sequence is CSASLVEQYF. As DNA, the CDR3 is TGCAGTGCTAGCCTTGTAGAGCAGTACTTC.

This clonotype was observed many times. J is TRBJ2-1 and V is TRBV9, with D unresolved. The CDR3 runs to 12 residues. Germline loops: CDR1 SGDLS, CDR2 YYNGEE. Trimming pared 0 bases from V and 8 bases from J, leaving 6 bases between. CDR3 in DNA: TGTGCCAGCAGCGTAGGGGTCGATGAGCAGTTCTTC. Translating gives CASSVGVDEQFF.

The chain uses TRBV7-2 and TRBJ2-7, with D unresolved. Germline lookup yields CDR1 SGHTA and CDR2 FQGNSA. With 1 base removed from V and 0 bases from J, the gap between germline ends came to 7 bases. The CDR3 contains 14 residues. CDR3 in DNA: TGTGCCAGCAGCTTAGGACTCCACTCCTACGAGCAGTACTTC. Amino acids: CASSLGLHSYEQYF. The whole variable domain, filled in from reference TRBV7-2 and TRBJ2-7, reads GAGVSQSPSNKVTEKGKDVELRCDPISGHTALYWYRQSLGQGLEFLIYFQGNSAPDKSGLPSDRFSAERTGGSVSTLTIQRTQQEDSAVYLCASSLGLHSYEQYFGPGTRLTVT.

This clonotype was found many times. The CDR3 DNA reads TGTGCCAGCTCACCACCGGTAACAGATACGCAGTATTTT. Protein sequence: CASSPPVTDTQYF. This chain joins TRBV18 and TRBJ2-3; D not certain. The ends were cut back, 0 bases at V and 3 bases at J, with 4 bases in the middle. The germline CDR1 and CDR2 sequences are KGHSH and LQKENI. This CDR3 is 13 amino acids long.

This clonotype was seen many times. V usage is TRBV20-1 and J usage is TRBJ1-6; 9 bases fit TRBD1. The CDR3 extends over 14 amino acids. V was pared by 5 bases and J by 7 bases, with 6 bases of the junction left unmatched. CDR1 and CDR2 from the germline V gene are DFQATT and SNEGSKA (reference sequence). The CDR3 sequence: CSAGGGQGNSPLHF. In DNA, the CDR3 is TGCAGTGCTGGGGGGGGACAGGGAAATTCACCCCTCCACTTT.

This clonotype was detected a few times. The genes are TRBV5-5 and TRBJ2-1; D uncertain. Germline CDR1 SGHKS, CDR2 YYEKEE (reference sequence). The V gene lost 4 bases and the J gene lost 4 bases, with 9 bases spanning the gap. CDR3 length equals 13 residues. CDR3 protein: CASSAGLYNEQFF. The CDR3, as DNA: TGTGCCAGCAGCGCCGGGCTTTACAATGAGCAGTTCTTC.

V and J are TRBV6-5 and TRBJ2-1; D remains ambiguous. The germline V gene has CDR1 MNHEY and CDR2 SVGAGI. The CDR3 extends over 13 amino acids. Trimming took 7 bases from V and 14 from J, leaving 21 bases between them. The CDR3 here is CASKIPGRNFEFF. The CDR3, as DNA: TGTGCCAGCAAGATCCCCGGCCGGAATTTTGAGTTCTTC.

This clonotype has at least ten counts. This chain links TRBV2 with TRBJ2-7; D possibly uses TRBD1 or TRBD2 (6 bases each). Trimming pared 1 base from V and 4 bases from J, leaving 11 bases between. The CDR3 extends over 14 amino acids. Germline V gene lookup returns CDR1 SNHLY and CDR2 FYNNEI. Here the CDR3 reads CASSEETGRYEQYF. DNA of the CDR3: TGTGCCAGCAGTGAAGAAACAGGGAGGTACGAGCAGTACTTC.